Presented here are 5 T cell receptor beta chains from one specimen sequenced in a study of cytomegalovirus exposure and HLA in healthy donors. The repertoire was sequenced with immunoSEQ multiplex PCR; TCRdb's copy has only in-frame clones and lacks some. Of 150,000 to 200,000 clones listed, less than 85% were seen once; the top ten hold 15% to 20%. The sample taken for sequencing was PBMCs. These receptor sequences come from a man aged 18 to 29 in good health and CMV-seropositive.

The chain has TRBV27 and TRBJ2-1; D possibly corresponds to TRBD1 (6 bases). Trimming cost V 3 bases and J 0 bases, with 21 bases left between them. Germline values: CDR1 MNHEY, CDR2 SMNVEV (reference sequence). CDR3 length: 19 residues. The CDR3 sequence: CASSFLTYLRGGSYNEQFF. The DNA of the CDR3 is TGTGCCAGCAGTTTCTTAACCTACCTCAGGGGTGGCTCCTACAATGAGCAGTTCTTC.

To note about this clone: Other DNA variants within this sample encode the same CDR3. V gene TRBV2 combines with J gene TRBJ2-7, with 7 positions matching TRBD1. The CDR3 loop spans 12 amino acids. V trimming: 4 bases; J trimming: 4 bases; junction bases outside the gene matches: 1. The germline gives CDR1 SNHLY, CDR2 FYNNEI. The CDR3 DNA reads as TGTGCCAGCAGTGGGACAGGATACGAGCAGTACTTC. Translated, it gives CASSGTGYEQYF.

In its sample, this clone was seen a few times. V and J are TRBV6-5 and TRBJ2-1, with D hard to call. Germline V gene lookup returns CDR1 MNHEY and CDR2 SVGAGI. This CDR3 is built from 13 residues. Between the trimmed V and J ends, which lost 6 bases and 13 bases, there was a span of 19 bases. For the CDR3, the DNA is TGTGCCAGCAGGCTTAGCCCAAGTGATCAACAGTTCTTC. Residues: CASRLSPSDQQFF.

V usage is TRBV10-3 and J usage is TRBJ2-1; 15 bases match TRBD2. The CDR3 runs 16 residues. The J segment lost 7 bases and the V segment lost 4 bases, leaving 5 bases of the junction unmatched. Germline loops: CDR1 ENHRY, CDR2 SYGVKD. CDR3 sequence reads: CAISGGLAGGPNEQFF. The CDR3 nucleotides read TGTGCCATCAGTGGAGGACTAGCGGGAGGGCCAAATGAGCAGTTCTTC.

The rearrangement links TRBV11-2 to TRBJ1-2; D not resolved. The CDR3 is 14 residues long. The V gene lost 5 bases and the J gene lost 1 base, with 11 bases spanning the gap. The germline V gene encodes CDR1 SGHAT and CDR2 FQNNGV. The CDR3 loop reads CASSVLGDNYGYTF. The CDR3 region has the DNA TGTGCCAGCAGCGTTTTAGGAGATAACTATGGCTACACCTTC.